A single sample gave rise to the 9 T cell receptor beta chains below, sequenced in a study of vaccination and CD4 T cells after COVID-19. As for treatment: approximately 10-day PBMC culture with coronavirus spike peptide pools or control peptides (ViraFEST assay). The collection of CD4+ T cells from the unexposed donor took place before the COVID-19 pandemic (2011-2018). An Oncomine TCR Beta short-read assay was used to sequence the DNA from cultured CD4+ T cells. TCRdb reprocessed the PCR reads via MiXCR and lists one record per CDR3 protein. The data show more than 2,000 distinct CDR3 sequences, over 20% seen once. What these receptors recognize is not known. Source material: CD4+ T cells from blood, cultured in vitro. The receptors shown here come from a human donor in good health.

The chain combines TRBV7-9 with TRBJ2-7; a possible D gene is TRBD1 (6 bases). The CDR3 has 14 amino acids. The V end was cut by 1 base, the J end by 10 bases, with 17 bases between. CDR1 and CDR2 from the germline V gene are SEHNR and FQNEAQ (reference sequence). CDR3 residues: CASSLGGGSGLQYF. DNA for the CDR3: TGTGCCAGCAGCTTAGGAGGGGGTTCAGGGCTCCAGTACTTC.

This chain joins TRBV5-6 and TRBJ1-2; a weak D match, TRBD1 (5 bases). Germline lookup yields CDR1 SGHDT and CDR2 YYEEEE. The CDR3 is made up of 12 amino acids. V lost 4 bases to trimming and J lost 8 bases, with 12 bases between them. CDR3 in DNA: TGTGCCAGCAGCCTCCGGGACGAGGGCTACACCTTC. Encoded protein: CASSLRDEGYTF. Full variable domain (remainder filled in from reference TRBV5-6 and TRBJ1-2): DAGVTQSPTHLIKTRGQQVTLRCSPKSGHDTVSWYQQALGQGPQFIFQYYEEEERQRGNFPDRFSGHQFPNYSSELNVNALLLGDSALYLCASSLRDEGYTFGSGTRLTVV.

This sequence joins TRBV9 and TRBJ2-3; TRBD2 matches 15 bases. Germline values: CDR1 SGDLS, CDR2 YYNGEE. The CDR3 loop spans 18 amino acids. The V and J ends lost 3 bases and 0 bases, in that order; junction bases with no gene match: 5. The CDR3 region is CASSAGTSGRPSTDTQYF. DNA of the CDR3: TGTGCCAGCAGCGCTGGGACTAGCGGGAGGCCTAGCACAGATACGCAGTATTTT.

The V and J genes are TRBV2 and TRBJ2-2; D is ambiguous. The germline V gene encodes CDR1 SNHLY and CDR2 FYNNEI. The CDR3 is 15 amino acids. Trimming left V 1 base short and J 1 base short, with 7 bases between. This chain's CDR3 is CASSEDILNTGELFF. Written as DNA, the CDR3 is TGTGCCAGCAGTGAAGACATCCTGAACACCGGGGAGCTGTTTTTT. The whole variable domain, remainder taken from reference TRBV2 and TRBJ2-2, is EPEVTQTPSHQVTQMGQEVILRCVPISNHLYFYWYRQILGQKVEFLVSFYNNEISEKSEIFDDQFSVERPDGSNFTLKIRSTKLEDSAMYFCASSEDILNTGELFFGEGSRLTVL.

The chain has TRBV5-4 and TRBJ2-5, with 8 bases matching TRBD2. The germline gives CDR1 SGHNT, CDR2 YYREEE (reference sequence). Trimming removed 4 bases from V and 2 bases from J; junction bases left unmatched: 7. The CDR3 length is 15 residues. In DNA form, the CDR3 reads TGTGCCAGCAGCCACGGACTAGCCCCTCAAGAGACCCAGTACTTC. Translation gives CASSHGLAPQETQYF.

V gene TRBV20-1 combines with J gene TRBJ2-2, with 7 positions matching TRBD2. There are 14 residues in the CDR3. Germline assignment: CDR1 DFQATT and CDR2 SNEGSKA (reference sequence). After removal of 6 bases from V and 7 bases from J, the junction contained 11 bases not matched to a gene. The CDR3 sequence: CSAPRAGEGGELFF. The CDR3 DNA reads TGCAGTGCCCCGCGGGCGGGAGAGGGCGGGGAGCTGTTTTTT.

J is TRBJ1-4 and V is TRBV20-1; maybe TRBD1 (5 bases). The CDR3 covers 14 residues. V was shortened by 0 bases and J by 6 bases, with 11 bases between the two germline ends. Germline V gene lookup returns CDR1 DFQATT and CDR2 SNEGSKA (reference sequence). The CDR3 reads CSARDGQGDEKLFF. CDR3 DNA sequence: TGCAGTGCTAGAGATGGCCAGGGAGATGAAAAACTGTTTTTT.

The J gene is TRBJ2-7, the V gene TRBV2; unclear D gene. V lost 5 bases and J 6 bases, leaving 8 bases between the germline ends. The germline gives CDR1 SNHLY, CDR2 FYNNEI. The CDR3 runs to 11 residues. The CDR3 DNA reads as TGTGCCAGCAGTTTGGTGTCCGAGCAGTACTTC. Translated: CASSLVSEQYF.

This clonotype is medium-sized within its sample. The rearrangement uses TRBV10-3 and TRBJ2-3; a possible D gene is TRBD2 (5 bases). V lost 0 bases and J 6 bases, leaving 10 bases between the germline ends. Germline CDR1 reads ENHRY; CDR2 reads SYGVKD. The CDR3 contains 14 residues. The CDR3 DNA follows: TGTGCCATCAGTGAGTCGTTCTTAGCGGATACGCAGTATTTT. It yields the protein CAISESFLADTQYF.